This TCR beta chain is from a study of blood T cell repertoires in COVID-19. About the study: Material from acute and convalescent COVID-19 was sourced from the United States, Italy and Spain. T cells, B-cell-depleted T cells, or PBMCs provided the cDNA or gDNA that served as material.

Enrollment of patients from Seattle took place during active infection, with longitudinal follow-up. Authors' analysis steps: Amplification of reference gene primers was used by the study to estimate nucleated cell counts. Measured with immunoSEQ multiplex PCR; TCRdb has only the in-frame clones, and not every one. V, J and clone size are those of that table, while D and trimming were read from the DNA. The data show about 170,000 clones, with approximately 86% seen just once and roughly 6.4% held by the top ten. The germline gives CDR1 SGHAT, CDR2 FQNNGV. The CDR3 consists of 15 residues. Germline trimming cut 5 bases from V and 7 bases from J; bases unmatched to any gene: 13.

The rearrangement links TRBV11-2 to TRBJ1-1; 7 bases fit TRBD1. Sample: peripheral blood. The clonotype comes from a woman between 35 and 50 years old with COVID-19, enrolled during active disease. In DNA, the CDR3 is TGTGCCAGCAGCCCGACTATTGGACAGGTTATTGAAGCTTTCTTT. Its protein product is CASSPTIGQVIEAFF.